This T cell receptor (beta chain) was obtained from a study of control samples from healthy donors and cancer patients. The CDR3 has 13 residues. V was pared by 5 bases and J by 1 base, with 8 bases between. The assay was immunoSEQ multiplex PCR, and TCRdb's table has in-frame clones only and misses some. The data show about 35,000 clones, over 85% seen once. The chain has TRBV12-3 or TRBV12-4 and TRBJ1-1; D is possibly TRBD1 (6 bases). This clonotype was sampled from a man between 40 and 49 years old with colorectal cancer. The sequenced material came from PBMCs. The CDR3 DNA reads as TGTGCCAGCAGTGTCAGGGGGAACACTGAAGCTTTCTTT. Translation: CASSVRGNTEAFF.